The 8 T cell receptor beta chains presented below share a single source sample, sequenced in a study of cytomegalovirus exposure and HLA in healthy donors. Assay used: immunoSEQ multiplex PCR; TCRdb lists only in-frame clones, some missing. The repertoire includes around 150,000 clones, roughly nine tenths of them detected once, and approximately 5% sits in the top ten. The sequenced material came from PBMCs. The receptors were sampled from a woman aged 25 to 39 in good health and CMV-seronegative.

This chain connects TRBV7-6 to TRBJ1-6; no firm D call. The V end lost 5 bases, the J end lost 7 bases, and 12 bases lay between the germline ends. Germline CDR1 reads SGHVS; CDR2 reads FNYEAQ. This CDR3 is built from 14 residues. DNA of the CDR3: TGTGCCAGCAGCCCGCCCGGGCCGAATTCACCCCTCCACTTT. Translated: CASSPPGPNSPLHF.

CDR3 coding DNA: TGTGCCAGCAGTGACACGTCCTACGAGCAGTACTTC. This gives the protein CASSDTSYEQYF. The V call is TRBV28, the J call TRBJ2-7; D remains unclear. CDR3 size: 12 residues. The germline V and J ends were trimmed by 5 bases and 1 base, with 6 bases remaining between them. Germline V lookup: CDR1 MDHEN, CDR2 SYDVKM.

This clone was picked up a small number of times. The V and J genes are TRBV10-3 and TRBJ2-3; D may be TRBD2 (6 bases). The CDR3 contains 13 residues. V was shortened by 3 bases and J by 3 bases, with 7 bases between the two germline ends. Germline CDR1 ENHRY, CDR2 SYGVKD. The CDR3 spells CAISDAGTDTQYF. CDR3 sequence (DNA): TGTGCCATCAGTGACGCGGGGACAGATACGCAGTATTTT.

This clone has a handful of counts. The genes are TRBV4-1 and TRBJ1-5; no reliable D call. The ends were cut back, 4 bases at V and 9 bases at J, with 13 bases in the middle. The CDR3 loop spans 13 amino acids. Germline loops: CDR1 MGHRA, CDR2 YSYEKL. Here the CDR3 reads CASSLITLSPQHF. CDR3 in DNA: TGCGCCAGCAGCCTCATAACCTTGTCGCCCCAGCATTTT.

This rearrangement joins TRBV6-4 to TRBJ1-2; D remains unclear. The length of the CDR3 is 15 residues. The ends were cut back, 5 bases at V and 6 bases at J, with 19 bases in the middle. Germline CDR1 MRHNA, CDR2 SNTAGT. The CDR3 protein is CASSQTSRDIHGYTF. CDR3 coding DNA: TGTGCCAGCAGTCAAACCTCGAGGGATATCCATGGCTACACCTTC.

V and J are TRBV14 and TRBJ2-3; tentatively, D is TRBD2 (5 bases). Per germline, CDR1 SGHDN and CDR2 FVKESK. V lost 3 bases and J lost 2, with 9 bases in between. The CDR3 contains 14 residues. CDR3 DNA: TGTGCCAGCAGCCAGGTGCGGGCCACAGATACGCAGTATTTT. Residues: CASSQVRATDTQYF.

V usage is TRBV7-2 and J usage is TRBJ2-7; possible D gene TRBD2, 6 bases. Germline V lookup: CDR1 SGHTA, CDR2 FQGNSA. Trimming cost V 6 bases and J 3 bases, with 12 bases left between them. The CDR3 spans 13 residues. CDR3 nucleotide sequence: TGTGCCAGCAGTCGAGGACTAATCTACGAGCAGTACTTC. Its protein is CASSRGLIYEQYF. Full variable domain (remainder filled in from reference TRBV7-2 and TRBJ2-7): GAGVSQSPSNKVTEKGKDVELRCDPISGHTALYWYRQSLGQGLEFLIYFQGNSAPDKSGLPSDRFSAERTGGSVSTLTIQRTQQEDSAVYLCASSRGLIYEQYFGPGTRLTVT.

The chain carries TRBV7-3 and TRBJ2-3, with D tentatively TRBD2 (6 bases). The germline V gene encodes CDR1 SGHTA and CDR2 FQGTGA. The ends were cut back, 5 bases at V and 2 bases at J, with 17 bases in the middle. CDR3 length: 16 residues. The chain's CDR3 is CASSPRVGGNTDTQYF. For the CDR3, the DNA is TGTGCCAGCAGCCCACGCGTAGGCGGGAACACAGATACGCAGTATTTT.